These 30 T cell receptor beta chains were all obtained from the same sample, sequenced in a study of blood T cell repertoires in COVID-19. The table came from immunoSEQ multiplex PCR; TCRdb's copy has only in-frame clones and leaves some out. The sample yields about 50,000 clones, 83% seen once. Source material: peripheral blood. These receptors all come from a middle-aged man with acute or convalescent COVID-19.

The chain combines TRBV2 with TRBJ1-2; TRBD1 is a possible D gene (5 bases). V was trimmed by 6 bases and J by 6 bases, leaving 14 bases between them. Germline loops: CDR1 SNHLY, CDR2 FYNNEI. This CDR3 has 13 amino acids. The chain's CDR3 is CASSERGVHGYTF. Here the CDR3 DNA reads TGTGCCAGCAGCGAACGGGGGGTCCATGGCTACACCTTC.

This sequence joins TRBV28 and TRBJ2-1; 8 bases agree with TRBD2. Trimming at V came to 5 bases and at J to 9 bases, leaving 12 bases not matched to a gene. Germline V CDR1 and CDR2: MDHEN, SYDVKM. The CDR3 is 15 residues long. The CDR3 bases are TGTGCCAGCAGTCCACCGGTAGCGGGAACCAGTGAGCAGTTCTTC. Encoded protein: CASSPPVAGTSEQFF.

The chain's CDR3 is CASSLGTGYGYTF. As DNA, the CDR3 is TGCGCCAGCAGCTTGGGGACAGGGTATGGCTACACCTTC. The chain joins TRBV5-1 to TRBJ1-2, with 8 bases matching TRBD1. CDR3 length: 13 residues. Germline V gene sequence: CDR1 SGHRS, CDR2 YFSETQ. V was clipped by 0 bases and J by 5 bases; unmatched bases: 0.

The chain is built from TRBV30 and TRBJ1-2; D unresolved. The CDR3 is made up of 11 amino acids. CDR1 is GTSNPN, CDR2 SVGIG, per germline (reference sequence). Deletions cut 6 bases from V and 5 bases from J, with 10 bases between. The CDR3 reads CACRGFYGYTF. The CDR3 DNA reads TGTGCCTGTAGAGGGTTTTATGGCTACACCTTC.

In this sample, this clone turned up many times. V and J are TRBV5-1 and TRBJ1-2; 8 bases map to TRBD1. The CDR3 totals 16 residues. V was pared by 0 bases and J by 8 bases, with 12 bases of the junction left unmatched. Germline CDR1 and CDR2: SGHRS and YFSETQ. The chain's CDR3 is CASSLARTGFSSGYTF. The CDR3 DNA is TGCGCCAGCAGCTTGGCCAGGACAGGGTTCTCTAGCGGCTACACCTTC.

In its sample, this clone was seen a few times. The DNA for the CDR3 is TGCAGTGCCAGCGGGGTAGAGGGCTACACCTTC. Amino acids: CSASGVEGYTF. The chain uses TRBV20-1 and TRBJ1-2; no firm D call. CDR1 and CDR2 (germline): DFQATT, SNEGSKA (reference sequence). V was cut by 6 bases and J by 8 bases, with 13 bases left in between. The CDR3 covers 11 residues.

The chain is built from TRBV12-5 and TRBJ1-5; no definite D call. Trimming removed 1 base at V and 5 bases at J, with 6 bases between. CDR3 length equals 13 residues. Per the germline V gene, CDR1 is LGHNT and CDR2 is FRNRAP. The CDR3 DNA is TGTGCTAGTGGTTTGGGGACTCATCAGCCCCAGCATTTT. Amino acid sequence: CASGLGTHQPQHF.

This clone was counted a few times. The V call is TRBV7-9, the J call TRBJ1-2; TRBD1 matches at 11 bases. V lost 5 bases and J lost 1; bases outside the gene matches: 6. Germline CDR1 reads SEHNR; CDR2 reads FQNEAQ (reference sequence). The CDR3 runs 16 residues. CDR3 sequence: CASSPGQGAGNYGYTF. Written as DNA, the CDR3 is TGTGCCAGCAGCCCTGGACAGGGGGCCGGTAACTATGGCTACACCTTC.

V and J are TRBV19 and TRBJ2-5, with TRBD2 matching over 11 bases. Germline V lookup: CDR1 LNHDA, CDR2 SQIVND (reference sequence). V gave up 4 bases and J gave up 5 bases; unmatched junction bases: 9. The length of the CDR3 is 16 residues. CDR3 residues: CASSNPGLAGDETQYF. The CDR3 bases are TGTGCCAGTAGTAACCCTGGACTAGCGGGCGACGAGACCCAGTACTTC.

This clone was recorded once. This chain links TRBV6-5 with TRBJ2-7; D is possibly TRBD2 (6 bases). V lost 4 bases to trimming and J lost 0 bases, with 10 bases between them. The CDR3 is made up of 14 amino acids. Per the germline V gene, CDR1 is MNHEY and CDR2 is SVGAGI. This CDR3 reads CASSLGLLSYEQYF. In DNA, the CDR3 is TGTGCCAGCAGTTTGGGACTTCTCTCCTACGAGCAGTACTTC.

V is TRBV28 and J is TRBJ1-1; D may be TRBD1 (6 bases). Germline loops: CDR1 MDHEN, CDR2 SYDVKM. Trimming pared 7 bases from V and 2 bases from J, leaving 14 bases between. This CDR3 is built from 14 residues. The CDR3: CASKPGHLNTEAFF. The CDR3 nucleotides are TGTGCCAGCAAGCCGGGACACCTAAACACTGAAGCTTTCTTT.

The gene calls are TRBV5-1 and TRBJ2-5, with 7 bases lining up with TRBD1. From germline, CDR1 is SGHRS and CDR2 YFSETQ. The CDR3 is 15 residues long. The trim removed 0 bases at V and 1 base at J, leaving 3 bases unmatched. CDR3 loop: CASSLVGQLQETQYF. DNA of the CDR3: TGCGCCAGCAGCTTGGTGGGACAGCTCCAAGAGACCCAGTACTTC. Based on the CDR3 plus reference TRBV5-1 and TRBJ2-5, the full variable domain is KAGVTQTPRYLIKTRGQQVTLSCSPISGHRSVSWYQQTPGQGLQFLFEYFSETQRNKGNFPGRFSGRQFSNSRSEMNVSTLELGDSALYLCASSLVGQLQETQYFGPGTRLLVL.

The chain links TRBV30 to TRBJ2-5; 8 nucleotides agree with TRBD2. CDR3 length equals 15 residues. V shed 2 bases and J 4 bases; nucleotides not matched to a gene: 9. Germline CDR1 is GTSNPN and CDR2 is SVGIG (reference sequence). The CDR3 reads CAWSPAGGDRETQYF. The CDR3 nucleotides read TGTGCCTGGAGTCCTGCCGGGGGGGATCGAGAGACCCAGTACTTC.

The chain is built from TRBV7-9 and TRBJ1-3; D remains unclear. Trimming removed 5 bases from V and 2 bases from J, with 7 bases in between. The CDR3 spans 13 residues. CDR1 SEHNR and CDR2 FQNEAQ come from the germline V gene (reference sequence). CDR3 amino acids: CASSEGAGNTIYF. CDR3 coding DNA: TGTGCCAGCAGCGAAGGAGCTGGAAACACCATATATTTT.

The CDR3 DNA is TGTGCCAGCACGACCCGCCAGTTCTGGGCCCAGCAGTACTTC. Its translation is CASTTRQFWAQQYF. The chain uses TRBV27 and TRBJ2-7, with D hard to call. Trimming pared 7 bases from V and 8 bases from J, leaving 21 bases between. Germline-derived CDR1 and CDR2 are MNHEY and SMNVEV (reference sequence). The CDR3 runs to 14 residues.

This rearrangement joins TRBV9 to TRBJ1-5, with D possibly being TRBD1 (6 bases). This CDR3 comprises 15 residues. Germline assignment: CDR1 SGDLS and CDR2 YYNGEE. V was trimmed by 5 bases and J by 0 bases, leaving 12 bases between them. Written as DNA, the CDR3 is TGTGCCAGCAGTGAACAAGGGGGTAGCAATCAGCCCCAGCATTTT. Translation: CASSEQGGSNQPQHF. The full variable domain, completed using reference TRBV9 and TRBJ1-5, is DSGVTQTPKHLITATGQRVTLRCSPRSGDLSVYWYQQSLDQGLQFLIQYYNGEERAKGNILERFSAQQFPDLHSELNLSSLELGDSALYFCASSEQGGSNQPQHFGDGTRLSIL.

The J gene is TRBJ2-7, the V gene TRBV11-2; tentative D call: TRBD2 (5 bases). There are 14 residues in the CDR3. Trimming cost V 7 bases and J 7 bases, with 20 bases left between them. Germline V gene sequence: CDR1 SGHAT, CDR2 FQNNGV. DNA for the CDR3: TGTGCCAGCACCCTATTCAGCTCGGGGAATGAGCAGTACGTC. Its protein is CASTLFSSGNEQYV.

The chain recombines TRBV27 with TRBJ1-2; TRBD1 might be the D (5 bases). The germline V and J ends were trimmed by 1 base and 5 bases, with 14 bases remaining between them. Germline loops: CDR1 MNHEY, CDR2 SMNVEV (reference sequence). The CDR3 contains 15 residues. The CDR3 region is CASSLFSRAGYGYTF. The CDR3 DNA reads as TGTGCCAGCAGTTTATTTTCCAGGGCCGGGTATGGCTACACCTTC.

J is TRBJ2-7 and V is TRBV5-4, with D maybe TRBD1 (6 bases). V was clipped by 5 bases and J by 1 base, with 10 bases between them. Germline V gene lookup returns CDR1 SGHNT and CDR2 YYREEE (reference sequence). This CDR3 is built from 13 residues. This CDR3 is CASRDSRSYEQYV. The CDR3 DNA reads TGTGCCAGCAGGGACAGTCGGTCCTACGAGCAGTACGTC.

The chain couples TRBV30 to TRBJ1-1, with 11 positions matching TRBD1. The CDR3 runs 14 residues. Germline CDR1 reads GTSNPN; CDR2 reads SVGIG (reference sequence). V lost 3 bases, J lost 5 bases, and 5 bases stayed unmatched. CDR3 sequence reads: CAWRGQGARTEAFF. CDR3 DNA sequence: TGTGCCTGGAGAGGACAGGGGGCGAGAACTGAAGCTTTCTTT.

This clone turned up a few times. The chain recombines TRBV2 with TRBJ1-4; 9 nucleotides align to TRBD1. The germline V gene has CDR1 SNHLY and CDR2 FYNNEI. The junction had 10 bases not matched to a gene; V was cut back by 6 bases and J by 8 bases. This CDR3 is built from 15 residues. The CDR3 is CASRPSGTGTEKLFF. The CDR3 DNA is TGTGCCAGCAGGCCCTCCGGGACAGGGACCGAAAAACTGTTTTTT.

The chain couples TRBV5-1 to TRBJ1-4; 9 positions match TRBD1. Germline V gene data show CDR1 as SGHRS and CDR2 as YFSETQ. V shed 4 bases and J 5 bases; nucleotides not matched to a gene: 9. CDR3 length: 16 amino acids. CDR3 bases: TGCGCCAGCAGCGCCAACACCGGGACAGGGAATGAAAAACTGTTTTTT. Encoded protein: CASSANTGTGNEKLFF.

The chain couples TRBV5-1 to TRBJ1-2; D call uncertain. CDR1 is SGHRS, CDR2 YFSETQ, per germline. Trimming removed 0 bases from V and 1 base from J, with 10 bases in between. The CDR3 has 15 residues. In nucleotides, the CDR3 is TGCGCCAGCAGCTTGGGGGCCTCGAATAACTATGGCTACACCTTC. Amino acid sequence: CASSLGASNNYGYTF.

V usage is TRBV2 and J usage is TRBJ2-3; weak D call: TRBD1 (5 bases). Deletions cut 2 bases from V and 3 bases from J, with 9 bases between. This CDR3 comprises 14 residues. Germline lookup yields CDR1 SNHLY and CDR2 FYNNEI. The CDR3, as DNA: TGTGCCAGCAGTGAACAGGGTGCAACAGATACGCAGTATTTT. Residues: CASSEQGATDTQYF.

The V gene is TRBV29-1, the J gene TRBJ2-7; no clear D gene. Germline CDR1 and CDR2: SQVTM and ANQGSEA. This CDR3 contains 12 residues. V was clipped by 6 bases and J by 1 base, with 10 bases between them. CDR3 sequence reads: CSVVLESYEQYF. DNA of the CDR3: TGCAGCGTCGTTTTGGAGTCCTACGAGCAGTACTTC.

On this clone itself: Other DNA sequences of this sample code for an identical CDR3. V is TRBV5-6 and J is TRBJ2-7, with D unresolved. The CDR3 totals 14 residues. Germline CDR1 and CDR2: SGHDT and YYEEEE. V dropped 1 base and J dropped 0 bases, with 8 bases sitting between them. The CDR3 DNA reads TGTGCCAGCAGCTTGACAAGGAGCTCCTACGAGCAGTACTTC. Protein sequence: CASSLTRSSYEQYF.

This chain links TRBV27 with TRBJ2-1, with D maybe TRBD2 (6 bases). The V gene lost 4 bases and the J gene lost 5 bases, with 12 bases spanning the gap. Germline values: CDR1 MNHEY, CDR2 SMNVEV (reference sequence). The CDR3 is 14 residues long. The CDR3 nucleotides read TGTGCCAGCAGTTACGCAGCGGGTCACAATGAGCAGTTCTTC. Its protein product is CASSYAAGHNEQFF.

The gene calls are TRBV7-8 and TRBJ1-5; unclear D gene. This CDR3 contains 18 residues. Germline CDR1 and CDR2: SGHVS and FQNEAQ. V gave up 1 base and J gave up 1 base, with 17 bases separating them. CDR3 loop: CASSLVEWSGMSNQPQHF. The CDR3 DNA sequence: TGTGCCAGCAGCTTAGTGGAGTGGTCCGGAATGAGCAATCAGCCCCAGCATTTT. Based on the CDR3 plus reference TRBV7-8 and TRBJ1-5, the full variable domain is GAGVSQSPRYKVAKRGQDVALRCDPISGHVSLFWYQQALGQGPEFLTYFQNEAQLDKSGLPSDRFFAERPEGSVSTLKIQRTQQEDSAVYLCASSLVEWSGMSNQPQHFGDGTRLSIL.

This chain links TRBV19 with TRBJ1-1, with unresolved D. The V gene lost 10 bases and the J gene lost 1 base, with 16 bases spanning the gap. The germline V gene has CDR1 LNHDA and CDR2 SQIVND (reference sequence). The CDR3 has 14 residues. CDR3 region: CATMAPGRNTEAFF. In DNA form, the CDR3 reads TGTGCCACTATGGCCCCGGGGAGGAACACTGAAGCTTTCTTT.

This clone was detected only a few times. This sequence joins TRBV21-1 and TRBJ1-6. TRBV21-1 is deemed a pseudogene. The length of the CDR3 is 13 residues. The CDR3 is CASREAPNSPLHF. The CDR3 DNA follows: TGTGCCAGCAGAGAGGCCCCCAATTCACCCCTCCACTTT.